This TCR beta chain was found in a study of T cells in Graves' hyperthyroidism and ophthalmopathy. V lost 5 bases, J lost 1 base, and 7 bases stayed unmatched. Germline CDR1 is SGHTA and CDR2 is FQGNSA. CDR3 length: 15 amino acids. Individuals with ophthalmopathy presented a Clinical Activity Score of at least 3, a NOSPECS grade of at least 4 and a duration under 3 months. Diagnostic assessment was based on clinical symptoms, serum thyroxine and TRAb, thyroid ultrasound and orbital computed tomography. Study-wide points: Before onset, by a median of approximately 5.9 months, the model predicted ophthalmopathy. Most thyroid clonotypes expanded above 0.001 appeared in blood too.

TCR beta CDR3 regions were amplified from RNA. First-round RT-PCR targeting the TCR CDR3 was performed with the HTBI primer set. One entry per CDR3 protein results from TCRdb running MiXCR on the multiplex PCR reads. The table shows tens of thousands of distinct CDR3 sequences, with around 50% occurring only once. With regard to this clonotype: Its matching antigen is unknown.

The chain carries TRBV7-2 and TRBJ1-1; 7 bases fit TRBD1. This receptor was taken from a woman in her thirties or forties with Graves' ophthalmopathy. Sequenced input: blood. The chain's CDR3 is CASSPSGTENTEAFF. The CDR3 DNA follows: TGTGCCAGCAGCCCTAGTGGGACAGAGAACACTGAAGCTTTCTTT.